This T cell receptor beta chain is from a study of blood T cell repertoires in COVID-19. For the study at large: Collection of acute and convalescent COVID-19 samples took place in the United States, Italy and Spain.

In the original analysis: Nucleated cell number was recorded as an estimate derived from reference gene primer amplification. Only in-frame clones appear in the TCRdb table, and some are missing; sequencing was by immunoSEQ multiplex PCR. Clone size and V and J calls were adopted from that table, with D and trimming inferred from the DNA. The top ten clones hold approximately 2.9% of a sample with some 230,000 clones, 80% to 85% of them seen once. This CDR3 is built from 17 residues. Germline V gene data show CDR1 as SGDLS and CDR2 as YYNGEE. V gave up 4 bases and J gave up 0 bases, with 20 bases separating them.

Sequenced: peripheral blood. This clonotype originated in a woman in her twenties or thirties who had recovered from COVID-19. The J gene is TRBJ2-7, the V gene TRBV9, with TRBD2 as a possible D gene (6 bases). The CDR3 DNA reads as TGTGCCAGCAGCCCGCCGCGCGGGCGGGGTAGCTCCTACGAGCAGTACTTC. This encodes CASSPPRGRGSSYEQYF. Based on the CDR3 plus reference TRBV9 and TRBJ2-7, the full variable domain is DSGVTQTPKHLITATGQRVTLRCSPRSGDLSVYWYQQSLDQGLQFLIQYYNGEERAKGNILERFSAQQFPDLHSELNLSSLELGDSALYFCASSPPRGRGSSYEQYFGPGTRLTVT.